This T cell receptor beta chain derives from a study of shared clonotypes between healthy human individuals (TCRdb year 2020). Regarding the study in general: The cohort comprised a couple of women and a few men aged 18 to 49 years. Per donor, three plates each were used for CD4 naive and CD4 memory, two for CD8 naive, and one for CD8 memory. Blood TCR repertoires of a handful of healthy adults were deeply sequenced to estimate repertoire size and the extent of clonotype sharing between individuals. Libraries were prepared and TCR repertoires were sequenced by different laboratories using diverse techniques, in order to increase sequencing depth and limit assay-specific biases. Between about 0.8 and 8.9 billion PBMCs per donor were obtained by leukapheresis. Results the study describes overall, beyond this receptor: Pairwise subsampling indicated that sequencing depth was expected to affect the degree of clonotype sharing among donors. Because the study included a small number of donors, the genetic and exposure-history diversity represented was limited. Sharing across a few donors was observed for around 5% of naive CD4, 3% to 3.5% of naive CD8, 2% to 2.5% of memory CD4, and 0.4% of memory CD8 clonotypes. Estimated clonotype richness was generally larger for naive than for memory subsets. Even with the large sequencing depth, rarefaction of the sorted-subset datasets indicated that sequencing was incomplete. Only blood was sampled, and tissue TCR repertoires likely differ from those in blood. Compared with non-shared clonotypes, the clonotypes found in all four sorted-subset donors had higher generation probabilities.

CDR1 and CDR2 (GTSNPN, SVGIG) derive from the germline V gene (reference sequence). Trimming leaves V shorter by 1 base and J shorter by 4 bases, with the junction holding 13 bases beyond the gene matches. Its CDR3 holds 16 amino acids, cysteine through phenylalanine. Of all the DNA, just the CDR3 is kept, 48 bases in frame from base 1. About this clone itself: Its cognate antigen has yet to be identified. Base qualities are missing; no much larger clone stands one base away.

Using the deep immunoSEQ assay, multiplex PCR amplified TCR CDR3 regions from genomic DNA. Extracted genomic DNA from each cell subset was spread evenly across all wells of several immunoSEQ 96-well plates, with each plate serving as a replicate. For sorted subsets, each replicate PCR was loaded with roughly 0.2 ug genomic DNA, equivalent to 30,000 to 35,000 T cell genomes. The purified libraries were quantified using a Qubit 3.0 fluorometer, sized with a Bioanalyzer 2100, and then quantified again using the KAPA Library Quantification kit. Every immunoSEQ 96-well plate was sequenced on a separate single-read 150-cycle Illumina NextSeq 550 flow cell. The original methods were these. Because the immunoSEQ output included only junctional sequences and no quality scores, the filtering could not be the same as the filtering used for full-length reads. Sequences were annotated with PyIR, a Python wrapper for IgBLAST v1.9, and V/J genes and CDR3 were assigned using IMGT germline references. Any read was removed if the V/J assignment was weak (E-value above 1e-6), the CDR3 was missing, or the read contained stop codons, out-of-frame junctions, or ambiguous translated residues. V3J clonotypes were defined by identical inferred V gene, J gene, and CDR3 amino acid sequence. The percentage overlap between two repertoires was calculated by dividing the number of shared unique clonotypes by the size of the smaller repertoire. Repertoire richness was assessed with RTK rarefaction, the Chao1 estimator, and Recon v2.1 estimates of unobserved clonotypes. OLGA was used to compute generation probabilities for all TCRbeta clonotypes that the gDNA method yielded from a few donors. Imported from immuneACCESS, the table was reduced by TCRdb to in-frame sequences with V and J called. These copies leave out some clones; in studies compared against another copy, an unresolved V gene accounts for under half, and the cause of the remainder is not known. V, J and clone size were drawn from that table, and D and trimming were deduced from the DNA. This sample is represented by around 620,000 clones; roughly 95% of them were singletons. The top ten constitute around 0.12% of the sample.

CD8 naive samples were obtained by positive selection for CCR7 among CD45RO-negative cells, yielding a CD45RA+CCR7+ population from which TemRA cells were excluded. Healthy HIV-negative adults with no recently reported acute infections or vaccinations were included as donors. Only Caucasian adults living in Nashville, Tennessee, USA were represented among the donors. After blood collection by leukapheresis, PBMCs were isolated using Ficoll-Histopaque density gradient centrifugation and then cryopreserved in the vapor phase of liquid nitrogen. Purity and quantity of every magnetically sorted T cell population were checked by analytical flow cytometry. Genomic DNA was isolated from each sorted fraction and quantified by UV absorbance on a Nanodrop 2000c.

The rearrangement combines TRBV30 with TRBJ2-7; the central 7 bases match TRBD2. Sample: naive CD8+ T cells sorted from blood. In light of the paper, this sample's cell subset or site label describes: CD45RA+CCR7+. The TCR comes from a woman aged 25 to 39 in good health. The sequenced DNA is TGTGCCTGGAGTGCTGTGATGGACGACGGGGGGTACGAGCAGTACTTC. Its product reads: CAWSAVMDDGGYEQYF.